The 7 T cell receptor beta chains listed next were all sequenced from one sample in a study of cytomegalovirus exposure and HLA in healthy donors. Only in-frame clones appear in the TCRdb table, and some are missing; sequencing was by immunoSEQ multiplex PCR. This table has 60,000 to 90,000 clones, approximately 86% appearing once. The sample comprised PBMCs. The receptors derive from a young man in good health and CMV-seronegative.

V and J are TRBV18 and TRBJ1-1; D not certain. The CDR3 spans 13 residues. Germline CDR1 reads KGHSH; CDR2 reads LQKENI. With 2 bases removed from V and 3 bases from J, the gap between germline ends came to 7 bases. CDR3 in DNA: TGTGCCAGCTCACCAAATGCGGACACTGAAGCTTTCTTT. The encoded protein is CASSPNADTEAFF.

The chain is built from TRBV11-2 and TRBJ2-1; possible D gene TRBD2, 6 bases. Germline CDR1 reads SGHAT; CDR2 reads FQNNGV. This CDR3 is 13 amino acids long. The V and J ends lost 2 bases and 7 bases respectively, with 9 bases between them. The CDR3: CASSLRLDNEQFF. The CDR3 region has the DNA TGTGCCAGCAGCTTACGACTAGATAATGAGCAGTTCTTC.

The rearrangement uses TRBV2 and TRBJ1-1; D gene ambiguous. From germline, CDR1 is SNHLY and CDR2 FYNNEI. CDR3 size: 13 residues. Trimming removed 7 bases at V and 4 bases at J, with 13 bases between. CDR3 sequence: CASIIDGITEAFF. The CDR3 DNA reads as TGTGCCAGCATTATCGACGGGATCACTGAAGCTTTCTTT.

This rearrangement joins TRBV6-1 to TRBJ1-1; D unresolved. The V gene's germline CDR1 is MNHNS and CDR2 SASEGT. V shed 6 bases and J shed 1 base, with 9 bases lying between them. This CDR3 region has 13 residues. CDR3 DNA: TGTGCCAGCAGACAGACAAGGAACACTGAAGCTTTCTTT. The encoded protein is CASRQTRNTEAFF.

The chain combines TRBV13 with TRBJ1-1; D is ambiguous. V lost 5 bases, J lost 1 base, and 26 bases lay in between. The germline V gene encodes CDR1 PRHDT and CDR2 FYEKMQ (reference sequence). The CDR3 spans 19 residues. The CDR3 region is CASSLRSENTFSENTEAFF. CDR3 in DNA: TGTGCCAGCAGCCTGAGGTCAGAGAACACTTTTTCCGAGAACACTGAAGCTTTCTTT.

As DNA, the CDR3 is TGCGCCAGCAGTCAATTGGTACAGGATAACTACGAGCAGTACGTC. It is translated as CASSQLVQDNYEQYV. The rearrangement links TRBV23-1 to TRBJ2-7, with D possibly matching TRBD1 (5 bases). TRBV23-1 falls under the ORF class, with uncertain function. Trimming cost V 1 base and J 3 bases, with 13 bases left between them. This CDR3 spans 15 amino acids.

V is TRBV11-2 and J is TRBJ2-2; D is unresolved. The CDR3 totals 14 residues. Trimming took 1 base from V and 6 from J, leaving 9 bases between them. CDR1 is SGHAT, CDR2 FQNNGV, per germline. The CDR3 nucleotides read TGTGCCAGCAGCTTAGGGTACGGTTCCGGGGAGCTGTTTTTT. This gives the protein CASSLGYGSGELFF. Looking up the rest from reference TRBV11-2 and TRBJ2-2 gives the full variable domain: EAGVAQSPRYKIIEKRQSVAFWCNPISGHATLYWYQQILGQGPKLLIQFQNNGVVDDSQLPKDRFSAERLKGVDSTLKIQPAKLEDSAVYLCASSLGYGSGELFFGEGSRLTVL.